What follows are 14 T cell receptor beta chains derived from one specimen sequenced in a study of blood T cell repertoires in COVID-19 (dated by TCRdb to the early 2020s). Library creation used the immunoSEQ multiplex PCR assay. Here the immuneACCESS table is served through TCRdb, limited to in-frame sequences with V and J called. Missing clones are a known gap in these copies; in checked studies unresolved V genes cover under half, and the rest lacks a known reason. A total of about 74,000 clones appear in this sample, roughly 84% of them only once. The top ten clonotypes cover roughly 30% of the sample. Sequenced material: peripheral blood. These receptors all come from a woman older than 75 with active or convalescent COVID-19.

The CDR3 spells CASSLLLREKLFF. CDR3 nucleotide sequence: TGTGCCAGCAGCTTACTATTGAGGGAAAAACTGTTTTTT. V gene TRBV7-2 combines with J gene TRBJ1-4; D is uncertain. Trimming cost V 2 bases and J 8 bases, with 9 bases left between them. This CDR3 comprises 13 residues. Germline CDR1 reads SGHTA; CDR2 reads FQGNSA.

J is TRBJ2-1 and V is TRBV19; TRBD1 matches 9 bases. This CDR3 comprises 13 residues. V shed 7 bases, J shed 7 bases, and the junction held 5 bases outside the gene matches. Germline V lookup: CDR1 LNHDA, CDR2 SQIVND (reference sequence). CDR3 residues: CASKQGAPNEQFF. The CDR3 DNA reads as TGTGCCAGTAAACAGGGGGCCCCTAATGAGCAGTTCTTC.

The chain is built from TRBV4-1 and TRBJ2-3; TRBD2 aligns across 7 bases. The CDR3 is 17 amino acids. V shed 1 base, J shed 2 bases, and the junction held 9 bases outside the gene matches. Germline lookup yields CDR1 MGHRA and CDR2 YSYEKL. The chain's CDR3 is CASSQASERGVTDTQYF. CDR3 sequence (DNA): TGCGCCAGCAGCCAAGCATCCGAGCGGGGAGTCACAGATACGCAGTATTTT.

The chain has TRBV9 and TRBJ1-2, with a possible D match to TRBD1 (5 bases). Trimming left V 0 bases short and J 4 bases short, with 10 bases between. Germline V gene data show CDR1 as SGDLS and CDR2 as YYNGEE. The CDR3 has 14 amino acids. The CDR3 loop is CASSVEGESYGYTF. CDR3 nucleotide sequence: TGTGCCAGCAGCGTAGAAGGGGAATCCTATGGCTACACCTTC.

The gene calls are TRBV29-1 and TRBJ2-5, with no clear D. Germline assignment: CDR1 SQVTM and CDR2 ANQGSEA. The CDR3 runs 12 residues. V lost 3 bases and J 2 bases, leaving 7 bases between the germline ends. The CDR3: CSVDTSQETQYF. Here the CDR3 DNA reads TGCAGCGTTGATACCAGTCAAGAGACCCAGTACTTC.

This clone has a single count. The chain has TRBV19 and TRBJ2-1; maybe TRBD2 (6 bases). The CDR3 has 16 residues. Trimming pared 5 bases from V and 4 bases from J, leaving 18 bases between. CDR1 is LNHDA and CDR2 is SQIVND in the germline V gene (reference sequence). Here the CDR3 DNA reads TGTGCCAGTAGTGCCGGGGACTCGAGAACATACAATGAGCAGTTCTTC. It yields the protein CASSAGDSRTYNEQFF.

The chain recombines TRBV19 with TRBJ1-5, with 7 bases matching TRBD1. The V gene end was trimmed by 5 bases and the J gene end by 7 bases; junction bases not matched to a gene: 14. From germline, CDR1 is LNHDA and CDR2 SQIVND (reference sequence). This CDR3 is 16 amino acids long. This CDR3 reads CASSPKTGTPVQPQHF. Here the CDR3 DNA reads TGTGCCAGTAGTCCCAAGACAGGGACGCCTGTGCAGCCCCAGCATTTT.

The J gene is TRBJ2-2, the V gene TRBV5-1; 7 bases align to TRBD1. After removal of 0 bases from V and 6 bases from J, the junction contained 8 bases not matched to a gene. This CDR3 spans 16 amino acids. CDR1 is SGHRS and CDR2 is YFSETQ in the germline V gene. This chain's CDR3 is CASSLARQGWAGELFF. The CDR3 DNA reads TGCGCCAGCAGCTTGGCCCGACAGGGCTGGGCCGGGGAGCTGTTTTTT.

The V gene is TRBV5-1, the J gene TRBJ1-6, with unresolved D. Trimming removed 0 bases at V and 0 bases at J, with 7 bases between. The CDR3 has 16 amino acids. Germline V gene lookup returns CDR1 SGHRS and CDR2 YFSETQ. Here the CDR3 reads CASSLGRSSYNSPLHF. CDR3 nucleotides: TGCGCCAGCAGCTTGGGAAGGAGCTCCTATAATTCACCCCTCCACTTT.

Of note for this clone: The junction shows a germline mismatch at one end, possibly a read error. In DNA, the CDR3 is TGTGCCAGCAGTCCTGTACCGGGACACAACTCTGGCTACACCTTC. Protein product: CASSPVPGHNSGYTF. The rearrangement links TRBV2 to TRBJ1-2; a possible D gene is TRBD1 (6 bases). CDR1 is SNHLY, CDR2 FYNNEI, per germline. The CDR3 is made up of 15 amino acids.

This rearrangement joins TRBV30 to TRBJ1-1, with no clear D. This CDR3 has 13 amino acids. V lost 1 base to trimming and J lost 1 base, with 7 bases between them. The germline CDR1 and CDR2 sequences are GTSNPN and SVGIG (reference sequence). This CDR3 is CAWSEEWNTEAFF. The CDR3, as DNA: TGTGCCTGGAGTGAAGAGTGGAACACTGAAGCTTTCTTT.

V gene TRBV2 combines with J gene TRBJ2-3, with no clear D. Germline V gene sequence: CDR1 SNHLY, CDR2 FYNNEI. The CDR3 sequence is 15 residues long. Trimming shortened V by 4 bases and J by 2 bases, and 13 bases separated the two germline ends. For the CDR3, the DNA is TGTGCCAGCAGTGGGGCCACCATCTTCACAGATACGCAGTATTTT. Protein: CASSGATIFTDTQYF.

The chain links TRBV5-5 to TRBJ2-7, with 10 bases that match TRBD1. Trimming took 4 bases from V and 2 from J; bases not matched to a gene: 6. CDR3 length: 15 amino acids. Germline CDR1 is SGHKS and CDR2 is YYEKEE (reference sequence). The CDR3 loop is CASSISDRGPYEQYF. DNA of the CDR3: TGTGCCAGCAGCATATCAGACAGGGGGCCCTACGAGCAGTACTTC. Looking up the rest from reference TRBV5-5 and TRBJ2-7 gives the full variable domain: DAGVTQSPTHLIKTRGQQVTLRCSPISGHKSVSWYQQVLGQGPQFIFQYYEKEERGRGNFPDRFSARQFPNYSSELNVNALLLGDSALYLCASSISDRGPYEQYFGPGTRLTVT.

The rearrangement links TRBV11-2 to TRBJ1-6; D is unresolved. Trimming cost V 2 bases and J 0 bases, with 5 bases left between them. The CDR3 totals 15 residues. The germline V gene has CDR1 SGHAT and CDR2 FQNNGV. Written as DNA, the CDR3 is TGTGCCAGCAGCTTAAGTAGCTCCTATAATTCACCCCTCCACTTT. It codes for CASSLSSSYNSPLHF.